The rows below give T cell receptor beta chains drawn from one sample of a study of cytomegalovirus exposure and HLA in healthy donors. Sequencing was performed with immunoSEQ multiplex PCR; in TCRdb, only in-frame clones are kept and a portion is missing. Among approximately 45,000 clones listed, roughly 69% were seen once. Sequencing was done on a sample of PBMCs. The receptor source for this set is a woman aged 25-40 years in good health and CMV-seronegative. Each CDR3 is given with its conserved first and last residue. Each record gives: V gene, J gene, D gene, clone size, CDR3 DNA, CDR3 protein. D genes are given only for firm matches. The size entry is marked missing in some rows and otherwise reads once, few, many or a size class.

TRBV5-1,TRBJ1-4,TRBD1,.,TGCGCCAGCAGCCCTCGCCGACAGGGGGCGCGTGAAAAACTGTTTTTT,CASSPRRQGAREKLFF
TRBV10-3,TRBJ1-1,.,few,TGTGCCATCAGGGGAGGGACCGGGGTCACTGAAGCTTTCTTT,CAIRGGTGVTEAFF
TRBV7-9,TRBJ2-7,TRBD1,.,TGTGCCAGCAGCTTAAGCACAGGGGGCTGGAACGAGCAGTACTTC,CASSLSTGGWNEQYF
TRBV5-1,TRBJ2-1,TRBD2,.,TGCGCCAGCAGCTTGGTAGCGGGAGAGTTTGAGCAGTTCTTC,CASSLVAGEFEQFF
TRBV6-1,TRBJ1-5,TRBD1,.,TGTGCCAGCAGTGCCACAGGGGAAAGTCAGCCCCAGCATTTT,CASSATGESQPQHF
TRBV30,TRBJ2-1,.,.,TGTGCCTGGAGTGTGGGGCCAGCGTACAATGAGCAGTTCTTC,CAWSVGPAYNEQFF
TRBV5-1,TRBJ1-5,TRBD1,.,TGCGCCAGCAGCTTGGGACAGGGGGACCAGCCCCAGCATTTT,CASSLGQGDQPQHF
TRBV30,TRBJ2-7,TRBD1,once,TGTGCCTGGAGAGGGGACAGGGGGCAGGAGCAGTACTTC,CAWRGDRGQEQYF
TRBV5-1,TRBJ2-7,TRBD1,.,TGCGCCAGCAGCTTTACAGGGGCAAACTCCTACGAGCAGTACTTC,CASSFTGANSYEQYF
TRBV2,TRBJ2-7,TRBD1,.,TGTGCCAGCAGCGATCCGGGACAGGGGTCCCACGAGCAGTACTTC,CASSDPGQGSHEQYF
TRBV6-1,TRBJ1-5,TRBD1,.,TGTGCCAGCAGTTCCAGGGGGCGAGACAATCAGCCCCAGCATTTT,CASSSRGRDNQPQHF
TRBV29-1,TRBJ2-5,TRBD1,.,TGCAGCGTTGAGGCCTTGGGGGTTGCAGGGGGCAAGGAGACCCAGTACTTC,CSVEALGVAGGKETQYF
TRBV5-1,TRBJ2-3,TRBD2,.,TGCGCCAGCAGCTTTAGCGGGGGGGCCTTAGATACGCAGTATTTT,CASSFSGGALDTQYF
TRBV5-1,TRBJ2-5,TRBD1,.,TGCGCCAGCAGCCTTGGACAGGGGGTATTTGAGGAGACCCAGTACTTC,CASSLGQGVFEETQYF
TRBV7-2,TRBJ2-1,TRBD2,.,TGTGCCAGCAGCTTAGCGTTGTCTAGCGGAAACAATGAGCAGTTCTTC,CASSLALSSGNNEQFF
TRBV6-1,TRBJ2-7,.,many,TGTGCCAGCAGTGACCCCGGGATCGGAACCTACGAGCAGTACTTC,CASSDPGIGTYEQYF
TRBV27,TRBJ2-7,TRBD2,.,TGTGCCAGCAGTTTGTCCGGACTAGGGTCCTACGAGCAGTACTTC,CASSLSGLGSYEQYF
TRBV30,TRBJ1-6,.,.,TGTGCATTGGACAGAAGCTCCTATAATTCACCCCTCCACTTT,CALDRSSYNSPLHF
TRBV28,TRBJ1-2,.,.,TGTGCCAGCAGTTCTATGAGCTATGGCTACACCTTC,CASSSMSYGYTF
TRBV28,TRBJ2-3,.,.,TGTGCCAGCAGTCCCGGGACACCCACAGATACGCAGTATTTT,CASSPGTPTDTQYF
TRBV7-2,TRBJ2-1,TRBD2,.,TGTGCCAGCAGGCGGACTAGCGGGGCTTATGAGCAGTTCTTC,CASRRTSGAYEQFF
TRBV4-2,TRBJ2-3,.,.,TGTGCCAGCAGCCAAGAGGGGGCGAGAGGAATAGGCCTGACAGATACGCAGTATTTT,CASSQEGARGIGLTDTQYF
TRBV2,TRBJ2-3,.,.,TGTGCCAGCGGCCCGACAGATACGCAGTATTTT,CASGPTDTQYF
TRBV27,TRBJ1-5,.,few,TGTGCCAGCAGTTTAGAGGGACTTGGGCCCCAGCATTTT,CASSLEGLGPQHF
TRBV28,TRBJ2-7,.,.,TGTGCCAGCAGTTTTCAGTTATCCTACGAGCAGTACTTC,CASSFQLSYEQYF
TRBV5-5,TRBJ1-5,TRBD1,.,TGTGCCAGCAGCTTGGCCGGGGCAGGGGGCTATCAGCCCCAGCATTTT,CASSLAGAGGYQPQHF
TRBV7-2,TRBJ1-5,TRBD1,.,TGTGCCAGCAGCGCTAGGTGGGGACAGGGCAATCAGCCCCAGCATTTT,CASSARWGQGNQPQHF
TRBV5-1,TRBJ2-7,.,.,TGCGCCAGCAGCTTGGTAGGGGGAGACTACGAGCAGTACTTC,CASSLVGGDYEQYF
TRBV9,TRBJ1-4,.,.,TGTGCCAGCAGCCCTCGACGGGGGGGTACTAATGAAAAACTGTTTTTT,CASSPRRGGTNEKLFF
TRBV2,TRBJ2-1,.,.,TGTGCCAGCAGTTTTGGGACAAGTTACAATGAGCAGTTCTTC,CASSFGTSYNEQFF
TRBV7-2,TRBJ1-3,.,few,TGTGCCAGCAGCTTAGGCTCTAACTCTGGAAACACCATATATTTT,CASSLGSNSGNTIYF
TRBV4-1,TRBJ1-1,.,.,TGCGCCAGCAGCCAAGATCCCATCACTGAAGCTTTCTTT,CASSQDPITEAFF
TRBV6-1,TRBJ2-7,.,.,TGTGCCAGCAGTGAAGCAGTATACAGGGTCAACGAGCAGTACTTC,CASSEAVYRVNEQYF
TRBV13,TRBJ2-7,.,few,TGTGCCAGCAGCTTAGGACAGTCAACCTACGAGCAGTACTTC,CASSLGQSTYEQYF
TRBV4-2,TRBJ2-7,TRBD1,.,TGTGCCAGCAGCCCGCGGACAGGGGGCAACTACGAGCAGTACTTC,CASSPRTGGNYEQYF
TRBV28,TRBJ2-1,.,once,TGTGCCAGCACCATCTTAGGAGGCTACAATGAGCAGTTCTTC,CASTILGGYNEQFF
TRBV5-1,TRBJ2-2,TRBD2,.,TGCGCCAGCAGCTTGGAACTAGCGCGCACCGGGGAGCTGTTTTTT,CASSLELARTGELFF
TRBV7-9,TRBJ1-2,.,.,TGTGCCAGCAGCCCCGTAGCTTTAGACTATGGCTACACCTTC,CASSPVALDYGYTF
TRBV6-1,TRBJ1-2,TRBD1,few,TGTGCCAGCAGTGAACACAGGGGGTTAGGCTACACCTTC,CASSEHRGLGYTF
TRBV7-2,TRBJ1-2,TRBD1,.,TGTGCCAGCAGCCCGACAGGGTCCTATGGCTACACCTTC,CASSPTGSYGYTF
TRBV2,TRBJ1-2,.,.,TGTGCCAGCCAAGGGGGAGGCTACACCTTC,CASQGGGYTF
TRBV20-1,TRBJ2-5,.,few,TGCAGTGCCCTAGGCAAAGAGACCCAGTACTTC,CSALGKETQYF
TRBV7-2,TRBJ1-1,.,.,TGTGCCAGCAGCTTAGTTTACAGGGTGCACACTGAAGCTTTCTTT,CASSLVYRVHTEAFF
TRBV14,TRBJ2-7,TRBD1,.,TGTGCCAGCAGCCAACTGGGACAGGTCTACGAGCAGTACTTC,CASSQLGQVYEQYF